This TCR beta chain derives from a study of OX40 agonist ivuxolimab in advanced cancers. Study-level information: Patients received intravenous ivuxolimab every 2 weeks at 0.01 to 10 mg/kg. Males comprised 70% to 85% of the group, whose mean age was about 61 years (range roughly 20 to 85).

There are 13 residues in the CDR3. In germline, CDR1 is MNHEY, CDR2 SMNVEV (reference sequence). J was trimmed by 2 bases and V by 3 bases; bases with no gene match: 0. Comments on this clone: Its antigen is not known.

TCRdb's table, derived via immunoSEQ multiplex PCR, lists solely in-frame clones and lacks some. The repertoire consists of 55,000 to 80,000 clones, with 86% occurring once and the leading ten covering approximately 1%. Broader study findings: In the 0.1 to 3.0 mg/kg range, CD4+ and CD8+ blood T cells had expanded clonally by week 6.

The sample here was CD4+ or CD8+ T cells sorted from blood, taken in a trial of the OX40 agonist ivuxolimab. The chain combines TRBV27 with TRBJ1-2; 7 nucleotides match TRBD1. This clonotype was sampled from an adult with an advanced solid tumor such as melanoma, head and neck, liver or kidney cancer. The CDR3 bases are TGTGCCAGCAGTTTCAGGGGGAACTATGGCTACACCTTC. Amino acid sequence: CASSFRGNYGYTF.